This note documents a single T cell receptor (beta chain) sequence. Its antigen is as yet unknown. This sample was included in a study of cytomegalovirus exposure and HLA in healthy donors. Study conclusions and caveats: The study designated 164 TCR beta chains cytomegalovirus-associated.

Use of 60 Vbeta and 13 Jbeta primers characterized the PCR. The table came from immunoSEQ multiplex PCR; TCRdb's copy has only in-frame clones and leaves some out. The profile shows roughly 150,000 clones, about 88% of them singletons. The CDR3 runs to 15 residues. The germline V gene encodes CDR1 LNHDA and CDR2 SQIVND (reference sequence). Trimming removed 7 bases at V and 5 bases at J, with 19 bases between. The chain uses TRBV19 and TRBJ2-3, with D perhaps matching TRBD2 (6 bases). The sample was PBMCs. The TCR originated in a man aged 25 to 40 in good health and CMV-seropositive. The CDR3 DNA reads as TGTGCCAGTATGAACGGCGGGATTTCGAAAGATACGCAGTATTTT. It is translated as CASMNGGISKDTQYF.